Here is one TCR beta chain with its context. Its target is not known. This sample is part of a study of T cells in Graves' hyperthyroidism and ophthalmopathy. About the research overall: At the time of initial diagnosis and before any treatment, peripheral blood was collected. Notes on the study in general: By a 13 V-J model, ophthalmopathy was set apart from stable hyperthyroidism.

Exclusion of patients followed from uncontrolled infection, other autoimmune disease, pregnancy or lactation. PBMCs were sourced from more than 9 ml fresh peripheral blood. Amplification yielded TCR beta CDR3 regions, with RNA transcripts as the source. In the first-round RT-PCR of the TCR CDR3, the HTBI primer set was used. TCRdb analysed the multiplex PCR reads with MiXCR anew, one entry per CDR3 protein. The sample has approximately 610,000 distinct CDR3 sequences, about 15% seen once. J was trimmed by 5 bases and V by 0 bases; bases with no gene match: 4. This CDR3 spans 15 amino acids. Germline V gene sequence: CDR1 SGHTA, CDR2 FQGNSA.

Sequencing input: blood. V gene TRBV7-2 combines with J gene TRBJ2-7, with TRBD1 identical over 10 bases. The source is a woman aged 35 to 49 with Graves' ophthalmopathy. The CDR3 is CASSLALGQGNEQYF. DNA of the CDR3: TGTGCCAGCAGCTTAGCGCTGGGACAGGGGAACGAGCAGTACTTC. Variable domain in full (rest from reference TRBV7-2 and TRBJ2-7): GAGVSQSPSNKVTEKGKDVELRCDPISGHTALYWYRQSLGQGLEFLIYFQGNSAPDKSGLPSDRFSAERTGGSVSTLTIQRTQQEDSAVYLCASSLALGQGNEQYFGPGTRLTVT.